A selection of T cell receptor beta chains follows, all from one sample in a study of blood T cell repertoires in COVID-19. TCRdb's table, derived via immunoSEQ multiplex PCR, lists solely in-frame clones and lacks some. The sample lists about 310,000 clones, around 87% occurring once. What was sequenced was peripheral blood. These receptors all come from a woman aged 40 to 49 with COVID-19, enrolled during active disease. Both conserved end residues are part of each CDR3. D genes are given only for firm matches. Size tells how often a clone was seen (once, few, many) or the class of an expanded clone, and some rows leave it out.

j_gene,v_gene,d_gene,abundance,CDR3aa,CDR3nt
TRBJ1-3,TRBV6-1,.,.,CASSEQGLFSGNTIYF,TGTGCCAGCAGTGAACAGGGACTCTTCTCTGGAAACACCATATATTTT
TRBJ2-7,TRBV27,.,.,CATQGRAGSYEQYF,TGTGCCACCCAGGGGAGGGCGGGCTCCTACGAGCAGTACTTC
TRBJ1-4,TRBV28,.,.,CASSSPRGGHKLFF,TGTGCCAGCAGTTCACCGCGGGGGGGTCATAAACTGTTTTTT
TRBJ2-3,TRBV11-2,.,.,CASSPRLASRGDTQYF,TGTGCCAGCAGCCCCCGGCTAGCGTCTCGCGGAGATACGCAGTATTTT
TRBJ2-2,TRBV28,.,.,CASSPPYTGELFF,TGTGCCAGCAGCCCCCCCTACACCGGGGAGCTGTTTTTT
TRBJ1-2,TRBV27,.,.,CASSFTDTLDRNLYGYTF,TGTGCCAGCAGTTTTACCGACACCCTCGACCGTAACCTATATGGCTACACCTTC
TRBJ2-7,TRBV11-2,TRBD1,.,CASSLERGRDRGHEQYF,TGTGCCAGCAGCTTAGAAAGGGGCCGGGACAGGGGCCACGAGCAGTACTTC
TRBJ2-1,TRBV7-2,TRBD1,.,CASSFLGTGIGNEQFF,TGTGCCAGCAGCTTCCTCGGGACAGGGATTGGGAATGAGCAGTTCTTC
TRBJ2-5,TRBV28,TRBD2,.,CASSSTGGVWETQYF,TGTGCCAGCAGTTCCACGGGAGGGGTTTGGGAGACCCAGTACTTC
TRBJ1-2,TRBV4-3,.,.,CASSQDRGQLGYGYTF,TGCGCCAGCAGCCAAGATAGAGGACAGCTGGGCTATGGCTACACCTTC
TRBJ2-7,TRBV4-3,.,.,CASSQDVVGDEQYF,TGCGCCAGCAGCCAAGATGTCGTAGGGGACGAGCAGTACTTC
TRBJ2-7,TRBV27,.,.,CASSFPPLYEQYF,TGTGCCAGCAGTTTCCCCCCCCTATACGAGCAGTACTTC
TRBJ1-4,TRBV28,.,.,CASSLLDSLNEKLFF,TGTGCCAGCAGTTTACTTGACAGTCTGAATGAAAAACTGTTTTTT
TRBJ1-3,TRBV5-8,.,.,CASGWGEHSGNTIYF,TGTGCCAGCGGCTGGGGGGAGCACTCTGGAAACACCATATATTTT
TRBJ2-1,TRBV2,.,.,CASKVGVGVNEQFF,TGTGCCAGCAAAGTAGGGGTTGGGGTGAATGAGCAGTTCTTC
TRBJ2-1,TRBV19,.,.,CASSIALLAGTKYNEQFF,TGTGCCAGTAGTATAGCCCTCCTCGCGGGGACGAAATACAATGAGCAGTTCTTC
TRBJ1-2,TRBV6-5,.,.,CASSTGREANYGYTF,TGTGCCAGCTCTACAGGGAGGGAGGCTAACTATGGCTACACCTTC
TRBJ1-5,TRBV12-1,.,.,CASSSTICSNQPQHF,TGTGCCAGCAGCTCTACGATATGCAGCAATCAGCCCCAGCATTTT
TRBJ2-3,TRBV9,TRBD2,.,CASNHGVLAGVTDTQYF,TGTGCCAGCAATCATGGCGTCCTAGCGGGAGTCACAGATACGCAGTATTTT
TRBJ2-5,TRBV6-2/TRBV6-3,TRBD1,.,CASSYLPRGQFQETQYF,TGTGCCAGCAGTTACCTCCCCAGGGGACAGTTTCAAGAGACCCAGTACTTC
TRBJ1-1,TRBV6-2/TRBV6-3,.,.,CASSFTGYQTEAFF,TGTGCCAGCAGTTTCACAGGGTATCAGACTGAAGCTTTCTTT
TRBJ2-1,TRBV5-1,.,.,CASSLAGQYNEQFF,TGCGCCAGCAGCCTGGCGGGACAGTACAATGAGCAGTTCTTC
TRBJ1-1,TRBV5-1,.,.,CASSLFGIRNTEAFF,TGCGCCAGCAGCTTGTTCGGTATTAGGAACACTGAAGCTTTCTTT
TRBJ2-2,TRBV18,.,.,CASSPRQTGELFF,TGTGCCAGCTCACCGCGACAGACCGGGGAGCTGTTTTTT
TRBJ2-2,TRBV19,.,.,CASTRGGASNTGELFF,TGTGCCAGTACCAGAGGAGGGGCTTCGAACACCGGGGAGCTGTTTTTT
TRBJ2-2,TRBV7-3,TRBD2,once,CASSRRGAGDTGELFF,TGTGCCAGCAGCCGTCGGGGAGCGGGAGACACCGGGGAGCTGTTTTTT
TRBJ2-3,TRBV9,.,.,CASSTQIPDTQYF,TGTGCCAGCAGCACCCAGATCCCAGATACGCAGTATTTT
TRBJ2-1,TRBV25-1,.,.,CASSEIREGTEFF,TGTGCCAGCAGTGAAATCAGGGAAGGAACCGAGTTCTTC
TRBJ2-7,TRBV10-3,.,.,CAISPREASYEQYF,TGTGCCATCAGTCCTAGGGAGGCTAGCTACGAGCAGTACTTC
TRBJ2-1,TRBV5-1,.,.,CASSGTLGNEQFF,TGCGCCAGCAGCGGGACTCTCGGCAATGAGCAGTTCTTC
TRBJ1-2,TRBV5-5,.,.,CASSLVAGPSYGYTF,TGTGCCAGCAGCTTGGTAGCAGGGCCTAGCTATGGCTACACCTTC
TRBJ1-5,TRBV5-5,TRBD1,.,CASREGTGAQPQHF,TGTGCCAGCAGGGAAGGGACAGGGGCGCAGCCCCAGCATTTT
TRBJ1-5,TRBV28,.,.,CASSTLELVNQPQHF,TGTGCCAGCAGTACTTTAGAGTTAGTCAATCAGCCCCAGCATTTT
TRBJ2-7,TRBV5-4,.,.,CASSLQGDEQYF,TGTGCCAGCAGCCTACAGGGAGACGAGCAGTACTTC
TRBJ2-7,TRBV20-1,TRBD2,once,CSASDSGTRIAYEQYF,TGCAGTGCTAGTGATTCCGGGACTAGAATCGCCTACGAGCAGTACTTC
TRBJ2-7,TRBV25-1,.,.,CASSENRDIYEQYF,TGTGCCAGCAGTGAGAACCGGGACATCTACGAGCAGTACTTC
TRBJ2-1,TRBV7-3,TRBD2,.,CASSLPLAGSSYNEQFF,TGTGCCAGCAGCTTACCACTAGCGGGCAGCTCCTACAATGAGCAGTTCTTC
TRBJ1-6,TRBV5-1,.,.,CASSSDTSDNSPLHF,TGCGCCAGCAGCTCGGACACCTCGGATAATTCACCCCTCCACTTT
TRBJ2-5,TRBV6-5,TRBD1,.,CASRPGQGASETQYF,TGTGCCAGCAGGCCTGGACAGGGGGCGTCTGAGACCCAGTACTTC
TRBJ1-3,TRBV7-6,TRBD1,.,CASSLGQGSGNTIYF,TGTGCCAGCAGCTTAGGACAGGGCTCTGGAAACACCATATATTTT
TRBJ2-7,TRBV27,TRBD2,.,CASSSVAGKGYEQYF,TGTGCCAGCAGTTCGGTAGCGGGGAAGGGATACGAGCAGTACTTC
TRBJ2-1,TRBV7-2,.,.,CASSPAIGSYNEQFF,TGTGCCAGCAGCCCAGCTATCGGGAGCTACAATGAGCAGTTCTTC
TRBJ1-2,TRBV20-1,.,.,CSASGQSKGYTF,TGCAGTGCTAGTGGTCAGTCGAAGGGCTACACCTTC
TRBJ2-3,TRBV19,.,.,CASRGGGTDTQYF,TGTGCCAGTCGGGGTGGGGGCACAGATACGCAGTATTTT
TRBJ1-2,TRBV16,.,.,CASSQSAIFYGYTF,TGTGCCAGCAGCCAATCGGCAATCTTCTATGGCTACACCTTC
TRBJ2-3,TRBV30,TRBD1,.,CAWRWKDRGADTQYF,TGTGCCTGGAGGTGGAAGGACAGGGGTGCAGATACGCAGTATTTT
TRBJ2-1,TRBV11-2,.,.,CASSLAVGGEQFF,TGTGCCAGCAGCTTAGCGGTCGGGGGTGAGCAGTTCTTC
TRBJ2-2,TRBV7-8,.,.,CASSLAGWRGGGTGELFF,TGTGCCAGCAGCTTAGCAGGGTGGAGGGGCGGTGGCACCGGGGAGCTGTTTTTT
TRBJ2-1,TRBV11-3,TRBD1,.,CASSSGRRDRVDEQFF,TGTGCCAGCAGCTCGGGAAGGCGGGACAGGGTCGATGAGCAGTTCTTC
TRBJ2-2,TRBV7-3,TRBD2,.,CASSARLAGNTGELFF,TGTGCCAGCAGCGCCCGACTAGCGGGGAACACCGGGGAGCTGTTTTTT